This entry concerns a single T cell receptor (beta chain). Trimming pared 0 bases from V and 10 bases from J, leaving 9 bases between. Germline V CDR1 and CDR2: GTSNPN, SVGIG (reference sequence). The length of the CDR3 is 12 residues. This sample stems from a study of blood T cell repertoires in COVID-19. Turning to the study itself: Sites in the United States, Italy and Spain provided acute and convalescent COVID-19 samples. In each case, the material was cDNA or gDNA derived from T cells, B-cell-depleted T cells, or PBMCs.

Participants were placed into cohorts based on the clinical history they reported. In the 2 weeks before study entry, exposed participants met a COVID-19 case, which was PCR-confirmed or clinician-diagnosed. Repertoires were generated with immunoSEQ multiplex PCR, while TCRdb's copy carries only in-frame clones and drops some. The table shows about 250,000 clones, with approximately 80% occurring only once. The chain employs TRBV30 and TRBJ1-4; possible D gene TRBD1, 5 bases. The sample was PBMCs or T cells enriched from blood (not recorded which). The clonotype originates from a man aged 35 to 55 who had been exposed to COVID-19. This CDR3 reads CAWSVGGGKLFF. The CDR3 DNA reads as TGTGCCTGGAGTGTTGGCGGGGGAAAACTGTTTTTT.